This TCR beta chain was documented in a study of CD8 T cells in Susac syndrome. About 0.45 to 1 ug RNA was reverse transcribed with random hexamers. Multiplex PCR with immunoSEQ amplified the TCR beta CDR3 across 54 Vbeta and 13 Jbeta. TCRdb redid the calling of the immunoSEQ multiplex PCR reads with MiXCR, one entry per CDR3 protein. The data contain approximately 160,000 distinct CDR3 sequences, more than 95% of them singletons. CDR1 is LGHDT, CDR2 YNNKEL, per germline (reference sequence). The CDR3 sequence is 13 residues long. The V end was cut by 4 bases, the J end by 5 bases, with 11 bases between.

The chain recombines TRBV3-1 with TRBJ2-5; D remains unclear. This TCR derives from a human donor with Susac syndrome. The sequenced sample consisted of CD4+ T cells from PBMCs. The chain's CDR3 is CASSRPQRETQYF. The DNA of the CDR3 is TGTGCCAGCAGCCGTCCCCAACGGGAGACCCAGTACTTC.